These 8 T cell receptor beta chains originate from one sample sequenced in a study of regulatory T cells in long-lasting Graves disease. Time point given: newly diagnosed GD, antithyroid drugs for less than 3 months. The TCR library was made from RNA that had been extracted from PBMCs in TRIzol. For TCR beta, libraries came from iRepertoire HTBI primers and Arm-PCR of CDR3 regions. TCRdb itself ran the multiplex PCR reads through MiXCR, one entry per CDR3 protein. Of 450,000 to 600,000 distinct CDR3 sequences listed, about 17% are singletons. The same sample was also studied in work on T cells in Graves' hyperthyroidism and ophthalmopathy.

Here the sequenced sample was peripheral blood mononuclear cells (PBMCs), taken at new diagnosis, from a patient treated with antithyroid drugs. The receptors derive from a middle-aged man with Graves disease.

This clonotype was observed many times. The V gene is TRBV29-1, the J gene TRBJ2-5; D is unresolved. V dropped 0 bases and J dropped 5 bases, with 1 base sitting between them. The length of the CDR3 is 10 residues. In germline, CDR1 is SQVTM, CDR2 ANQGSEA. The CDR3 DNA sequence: TGCAGCGTTGAAGAGGAGACCCAGTACTTC. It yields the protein CSVEEETQYF.

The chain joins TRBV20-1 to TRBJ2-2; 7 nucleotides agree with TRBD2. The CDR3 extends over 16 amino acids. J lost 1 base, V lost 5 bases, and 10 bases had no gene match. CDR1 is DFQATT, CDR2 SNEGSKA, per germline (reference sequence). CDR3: CSAFPLASGNTGELFF. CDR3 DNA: TGCAGTGCTTTTCCCCTGGCTAGCGGGAACACCGGGGAGCTGTTTTTT.

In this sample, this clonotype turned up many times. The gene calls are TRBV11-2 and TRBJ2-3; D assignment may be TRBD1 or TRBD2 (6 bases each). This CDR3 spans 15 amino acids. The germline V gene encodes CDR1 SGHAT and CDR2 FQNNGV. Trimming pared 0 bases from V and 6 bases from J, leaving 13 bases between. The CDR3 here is CASSLEGGFADTQYF. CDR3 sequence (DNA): TGTGCCAGCAGCTTAGAAGGGGGGTTTGCCGATACGCAGTATTTT.

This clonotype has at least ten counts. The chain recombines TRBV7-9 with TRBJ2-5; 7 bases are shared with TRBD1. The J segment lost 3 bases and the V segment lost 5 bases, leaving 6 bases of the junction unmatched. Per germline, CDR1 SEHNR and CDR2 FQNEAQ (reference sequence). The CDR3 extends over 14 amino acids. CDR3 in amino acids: CASSPRQGKETQYF. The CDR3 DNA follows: TGTGCCAGCAGCCCTCGACAGGGTAAAGAGACCCAGTACTTC.

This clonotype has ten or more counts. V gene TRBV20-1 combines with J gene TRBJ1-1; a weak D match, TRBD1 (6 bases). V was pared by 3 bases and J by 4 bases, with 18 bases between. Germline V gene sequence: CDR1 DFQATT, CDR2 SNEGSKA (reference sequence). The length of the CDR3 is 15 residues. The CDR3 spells CSASVPGGRVTEAFF. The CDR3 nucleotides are TGCAGTGCTAGCGTACCCGGGGGGCGGGTCACTGAAGCTTTCTTT.

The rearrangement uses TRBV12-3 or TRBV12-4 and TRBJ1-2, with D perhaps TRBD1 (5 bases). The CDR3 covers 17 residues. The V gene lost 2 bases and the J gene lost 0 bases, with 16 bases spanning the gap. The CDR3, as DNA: TGTGCCAGCAGTTTATCCGGGGGTTTTAAGTCTAACTATGGCTACACCTTC. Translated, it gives CASSLSGGFKSNYGYTF.

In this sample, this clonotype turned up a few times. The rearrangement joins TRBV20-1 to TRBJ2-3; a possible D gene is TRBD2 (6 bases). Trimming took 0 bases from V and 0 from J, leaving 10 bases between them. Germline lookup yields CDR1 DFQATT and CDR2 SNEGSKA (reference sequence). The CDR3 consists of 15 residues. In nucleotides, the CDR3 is TGCAGTGCTAGAGATTTCGGGGGTAGCACAGATACGCAGTATTTT. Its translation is CSARDFGGSTDTQYF.

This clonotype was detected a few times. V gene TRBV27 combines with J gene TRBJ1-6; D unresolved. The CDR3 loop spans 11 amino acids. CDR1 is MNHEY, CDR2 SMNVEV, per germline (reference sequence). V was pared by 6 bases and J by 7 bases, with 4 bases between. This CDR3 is CASRGNSPLHF. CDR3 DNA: TGTGCCAGCAGGGGGAATTCACCCCTCCACTTT.